This entry lists 2 T cell receptor beta chains sequenced from one sample in a study of immune evolution from preneoplasia to lung adenocarcinoma. The protocol was immunoSEQ multiplex PCR, while the TCRdb copy is restricted to in-frame clones and leaves out a portion. The sample carries 7,500 to 8,500 clones, 70% to 85% recorded once. Sequencing used FFPE invasive lung adenocarcinoma tissue. The receptors were gathered from a person between 50 and 69 years old with lung adenocarcinoma.

J is TRBJ2-7 and V is TRBV7-9; D is perhaps TRBD2 (6 bases). CDR1 and CDR2 from the germline V gene are SEHNR and FQNEAQ (reference sequence). CDR3 length: 15 amino acids. Trimming stripped 3 bases from V and 5 bases from J, with 17 bases between. The CDR3 nucleotides are TGTGCCAGCAGCTTCGGTGGGGACTCCCGGGACGAGCAGTACTTC. The encoded protein is CASSFGGDSRDEQYF.

The rearrangement joins TRBV7-9 to TRBJ2-5; the D is unclear. This CDR3 region has 11 residues. The germline V gene encodes CDR1 SEHNR and CDR2 FQNEAQ (reference sequence). V lost 2 bases and J lost 2, with 0 bases in between. The CDR3 sequence: CASSLQETQYF. As DNA, the CDR3 is TGTGCCAGCAGCTTACAAGAGACCCAGTACTTC.